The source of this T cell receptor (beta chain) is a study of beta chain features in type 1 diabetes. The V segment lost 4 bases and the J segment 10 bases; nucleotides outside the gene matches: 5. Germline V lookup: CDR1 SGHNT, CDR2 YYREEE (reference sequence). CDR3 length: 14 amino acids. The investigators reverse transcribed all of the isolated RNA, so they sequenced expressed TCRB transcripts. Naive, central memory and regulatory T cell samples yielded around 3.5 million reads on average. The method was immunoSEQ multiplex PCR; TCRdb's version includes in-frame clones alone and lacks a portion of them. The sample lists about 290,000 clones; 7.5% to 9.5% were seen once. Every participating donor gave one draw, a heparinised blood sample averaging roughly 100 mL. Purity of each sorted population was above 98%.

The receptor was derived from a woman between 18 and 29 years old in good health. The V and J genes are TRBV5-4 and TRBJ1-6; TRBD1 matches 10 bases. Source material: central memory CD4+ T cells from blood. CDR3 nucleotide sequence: TGTGCCAGCAGCCAGACAGGGGGCGCATCACCCCTCCACTTT. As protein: CASSQTGGASPLHF.